The 12 T cell receptor beta chains given below trace back to one sample, sequenced in a study of T cell responses to AZD1222 COVID-19 vaccine. Sequenced by immunoSEQ multiplex PCR; TCRdb stores in-frame clones only, minus some. The sample consists of about 66,000 clones, over 65% of them appearing once. The sample was peripheral blood, taken 28 days after the second AZD1222 dose. The receptors stem from an adult who received the AZD1222 COVID-19 vaccine.

The chain carries TRBV5-1 and TRBJ2-1; D call uncertain. From germline, CDR1 is SGHRS and CDR2 YFSETQ. V lost 3 bases and J 1 base, leaving 14 bases between the germline ends. This CDR3 has 16 amino acids. The CDR3 nucleotides are TGCGCCAGCAGCTCCGATACGGATAGGTCCTACAATGAGCAGTTCTTC. This encodes CASSSDTDRSYNEQFF.

V is TRBV24-1 and J is TRBJ1-5; D might be TRBD1 (5 bases). Trimming removed 5 bases at V and 11 bases at J, with 9 bases between. The CDR3 runs to 11 residues. The V gene's germline CDR1 is KGHDR and CDR2 SFDVKD. CDR3 sequence reads: CATSGGGAQHF. DNA for the CDR3: TGTGCCACCAGTGGGGGAGGGGCCCAGCATTTT.

The chain uses TRBV9 and TRBJ1-2, with a tentative D call TRBD1 (5 bases). The CDR3 extends over 13 amino acids. V lost 3 bases, J lost 4 bases, and 10 bases lay in between. Germline V gives CDR1 SGDLS, CDR2 YYNGEE. CDR3 loop: CASSEQEGYGYTF. As DNA, the CDR3 is TGTGCCAGCAGCGAACAGGAGGGCTATGGCTACACCTTC.

The CDR3 region is CASRDDSNQPQHF. The CDR3 DNA follows: TGTGCCAGCAGGGACGACAGTAATCAGCCCCAGCATTTT. The chain has TRBV2 and TRBJ1-5, with a weak D call TRBD1 (5 bases). Germline CDR1 and CDR2: SNHLY and FYNNEI. The CDR3 spans 13 residues. V lost 6 bases and J 4 bases, leaving 10 bases between the germline ends.

This CDR3 is CASRHTGGDSPLHF. Written as DNA, the CDR3 is TGCGCCAGCAGGCATACAGGTGGGGATTCACCCCTCCACTTT. The chain couples TRBV5-1 to TRBJ1-6; possible D gene TRBD1, 5 bases. V shed 5 bases and J shed 8 bases, with 14 bases lying between them. The length of the CDR3 is 14 residues. CDR1 is SGHRS and CDR2 is YFSETQ in the germline V gene. The entire variable domain, with the rest obtained from reference TRBV5-1 and TRBJ1-6, is as follows: KAGVTQTPRYLIKTRGQQVTLSCSPISGHRSVSWYQQTPGQGLQFLFEYFSETQRNKGNFPGRFSGRQFSNSRSEMNVSTLELGDSALYLCASRHTGGDSPLHFGNGTRLTVT.

This clone came up a few times. The chain combines TRBV5-1 with TRBJ2-1; TRBD2 is a possible D gene (7 bases). Trimming took 7 bases from V and 9 from J, leaving 17 bases between them. The CDR3 length is 13 residues. Germline lookup yields CDR1 SGHRS and CDR2 YFSETQ. The CDR3 nucleotides are TGCGCCAGCGAAAGGGGGGGCGTCGGTGAGCAGTTCTTC. This encodes CASERGGVGEQFF.

The V gene is TRBV27, the J gene TRBJ1-6; the D is unclear. Germline assignment: CDR1 MNHEY and CDR2 SMNVEV (reference sequence). Trimming pared 5 bases from V and 9 bases from J, leaving 11 bases between. CDR3 size: 13 residues. The CDR3 spells CASSQKVASPLHF. The DNA of the CDR3 is TGTGCCAGCAGTCAGAAGGTGGCTTCACCCCTCCACTTT.

The V call is TRBV5-1, the J call TRBJ1-2, with 8 bases matching TRBD1. Trimming cost V 2 bases and J 6 bases; bases outside gene matches: 12. CDR3 length: 16 amino acids. Germline V gene lookup returns CDR1 SGHRS and CDR2 YFSETQ. The CDR3 reads CASSFQGAIGYDGYTF. In DNA form, the CDR3 reads TGCGCCAGCAGCTTCCAGGGGGCTATTGGGTATGATGGCTACACCTTC.

The gene calls are TRBV4-1 and TRBJ1-3, with D uncertain. The CDR3 sequence is 17 residues long. The germline V and J ends were trimmed by 0 bases and 0 bases, with 12 bases remaining between them. Germline-derived CDR1 and CDR2 are MGHRA and YSYEKL. CDR3 sequence (DNA): TGCGCCAGCAGCCAAGATCGTTTCCCGAGCTCTGGAAACACCATATATTTT. Amino acids: CASSQDRFPSSGNTIYF.

The count of this clone is one. V usage is TRBV2 and J usage is TRBJ1-6; tentatively, D is TRBD1 (6 bases). Germline lookup yields CDR1 SNHLY and CDR2 FYNNEI. This CDR3 has 13 amino acids. The V and J ends lost 8 bases and 10 bases respectively, with 15 bases between them. In DNA, the CDR3 is TGTGCCAGCGAGAGTACAGGGAACTCACCCCTCCACTTT. Protein sequence: CASESTGNSPLHF.

The chain links TRBV3-1 (or the pseudogene TRBV3-2) to TRBJ1-1; D is possibly TRBD1 (6 bases). The CDR3 contains 13 residues. V lost 5 bases, J lost 7 bases, and 14 bases lay in between. Germline V CDR1 and CDR2: LGHDT, YNNKEL (reference sequence). CDR3 region: CASSFLIGGEAFF. The CDR3 DNA follows: TGTGCCAGCAGCTTCCTCATAGGGGGTGAAGCTTTCTTT.

In DNA form, the CDR3 reads TGCGCCAGCAGCTTGGGAGGGACTCAGTACCAAGAGACCCAGTACTTC. Its translation: CASSLGGTQYQETQYF. The chain is built from TRBV5-1 and TRBJ2-5; a possible D gene is TRBD2 (6 bases). V gave up 0 bases and J gave up 0 bases, with 12 bases separating them. Germline CDR1 SGHRS, CDR2 YFSETQ. The CDR3 loop spans 16 amino acids.